The entry that follows covers one TCR beta chain sequence. Its specificity is not known. Healthy people donating bone marrow made up the donors. These data belong to a study of cytomegalovirus exposure and HLA in healthy donors. Overall study results and limits: The authors considered a cluster of highly shared sequence variants likely to be a sequencing artifact. Rarity held for most TCR sequences, but there were some public TCRs that occurred in many donors. Researchers had no immune exposure information except CMV serostatus available.

It was with 60 Vbeta and 13 Jbeta primers that the PCR ran. Produced via immunoSEQ multiplex PCR; TCRdb's table is partial and in-frame only. This table has tens of thousands of clones, 80% appearing once. This CDR3 is 14 amino acids long. Germline V CDR1 and CDR2: SNHLY, FYNNEI. V was cut by 6 bases and J by 2 bases, with 13 bases left in between. This chain links TRBV2 with TRBJ1-1; D gene unclear. The sequenced sample consisted of PBMCs. The clonotype comes from a man aged 45-60 years in good health and CMV-seropositive. The CDR3 loop reads CASRATEVNTEAFF. CDR3 coding DNA: TGTGCCAGCAGGGCCACGGAGGTAAACACTGAAGCTTTCTTT.